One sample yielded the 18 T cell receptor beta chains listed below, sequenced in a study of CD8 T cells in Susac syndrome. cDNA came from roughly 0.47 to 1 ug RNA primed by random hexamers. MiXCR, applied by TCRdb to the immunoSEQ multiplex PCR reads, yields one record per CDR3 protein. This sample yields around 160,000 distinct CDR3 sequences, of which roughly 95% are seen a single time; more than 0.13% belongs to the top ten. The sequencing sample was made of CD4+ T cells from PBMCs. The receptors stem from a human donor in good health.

The CDR3 DNA sequence: TGTGCCAGCAGTTTCCCCGGAACGATCTATGGCTACACCTTC. Translation: CASSFPGTIYGYTF. The rearrangement uses TRBV12-3 or TRBV12-4 and TRBJ1-2; D is uncertain. The V and J ends lost 3 bases and 4 bases respectively, with 12 bases between them. The CDR3 length is 14 residues.

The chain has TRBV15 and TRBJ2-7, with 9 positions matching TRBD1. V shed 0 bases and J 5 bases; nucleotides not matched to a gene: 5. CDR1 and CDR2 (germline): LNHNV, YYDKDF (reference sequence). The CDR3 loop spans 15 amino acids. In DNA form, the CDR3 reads TGTGCCACCAGCAGAGATATAGACAGGGGGAACGAGCAGTACTTC. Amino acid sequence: CATSRDIDRGNEQYF.

The CDR3 coding sequence is TGTGCCAGCAGTTACGAAGGACAACGGGAGCTGTTTTTT. Translation gives CASSYEGQRELFF. The V gene is TRBV6-5, the J gene TRBJ2-2; weak D call: TRBD1 (5 bases). The CDR3 loop spans 13 amino acids. The V gene lost 2 bases and the J gene lost 9 bases, with 10 bases spanning the gap. From germline, CDR1 is MNHEY and CDR2 SVGAGI.

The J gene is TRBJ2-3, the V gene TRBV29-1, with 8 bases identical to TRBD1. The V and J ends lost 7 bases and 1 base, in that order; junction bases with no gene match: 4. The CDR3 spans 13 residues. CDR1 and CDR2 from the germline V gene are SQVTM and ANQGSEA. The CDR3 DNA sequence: TGCAGCGACGACAGGGGAGGCACAGATACGCAGTATTTT. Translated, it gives CSDDRGGTDTQYF.

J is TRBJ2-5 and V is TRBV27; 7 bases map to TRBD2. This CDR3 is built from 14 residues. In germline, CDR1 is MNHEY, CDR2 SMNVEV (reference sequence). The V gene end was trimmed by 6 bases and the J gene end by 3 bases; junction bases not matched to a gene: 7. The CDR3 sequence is CASSPRTRKETQYF. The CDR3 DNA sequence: TGTGCCAGCAGCCCCAGGACTAGGAAAGAGACCCAGTACTTC.

This CDR3 reads CSARLGGGTDTQYF. As DNA, the CDR3 is TGCAGTGCTAGACTGGGGGGAGGCACAGATACGCAGTATTTT. V and J are TRBV20-1 and TRBJ2-3; TRBD2 might be the D (6 bases). The CDR3 contains 14 residues. Trimming removed 2 bases at V and 1 base at J, with 10 bases between. Germline loops: CDR1 DFQATT, CDR2 SNEGSKA (reference sequence).

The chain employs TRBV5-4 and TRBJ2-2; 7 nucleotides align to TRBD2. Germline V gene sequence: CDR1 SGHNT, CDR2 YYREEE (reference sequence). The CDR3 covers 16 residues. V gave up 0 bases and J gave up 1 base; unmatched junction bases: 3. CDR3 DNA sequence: TGTGCCAGCAGCTTGGATCCGGGGGGGAACACCGGGGAGCTGTTTTTT. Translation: CASSLDPGGNTGELFF.

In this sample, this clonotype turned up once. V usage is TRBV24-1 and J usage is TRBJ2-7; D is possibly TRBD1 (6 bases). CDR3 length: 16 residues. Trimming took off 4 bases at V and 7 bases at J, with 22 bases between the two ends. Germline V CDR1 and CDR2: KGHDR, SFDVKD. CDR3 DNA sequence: TGTGCCACCAGTGACCAGGGACATAACCAGACCGGGGAGCAGTACTTC. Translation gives CATSDQGHNQTGEQYF.

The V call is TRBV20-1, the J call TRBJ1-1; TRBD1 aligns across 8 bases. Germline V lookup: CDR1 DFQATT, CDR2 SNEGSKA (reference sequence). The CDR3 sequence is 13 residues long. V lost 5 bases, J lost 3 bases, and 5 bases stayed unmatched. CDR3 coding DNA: TGCAGTGCTGGACAGGGTGGGGACACTGAAGCTTTCTTT. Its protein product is CSAGQGGDTEAFF.

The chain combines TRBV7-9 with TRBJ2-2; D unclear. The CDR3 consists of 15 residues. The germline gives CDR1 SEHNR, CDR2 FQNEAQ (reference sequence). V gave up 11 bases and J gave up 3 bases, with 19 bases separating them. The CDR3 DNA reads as TGTGCCGGCCTACGAGAGGTCCCCTACACCGGGGAGCTGTTTTTT. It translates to CAGLREVPYTGELFF.

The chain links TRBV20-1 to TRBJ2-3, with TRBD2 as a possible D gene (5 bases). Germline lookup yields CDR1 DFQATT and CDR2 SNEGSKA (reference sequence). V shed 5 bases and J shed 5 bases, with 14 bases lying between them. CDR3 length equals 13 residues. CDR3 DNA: TGCAGTGCTCGCGGAGGATTAGGAGATACGCAGTATTTT. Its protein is CSARGGLGDTQYF.

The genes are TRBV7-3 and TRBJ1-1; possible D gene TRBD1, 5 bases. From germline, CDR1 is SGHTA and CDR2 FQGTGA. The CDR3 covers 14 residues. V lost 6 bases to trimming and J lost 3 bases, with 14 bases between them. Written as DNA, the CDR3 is TGTGCCAGCAGACCAGGGTGGTCGGACACTGAAGCTTTCTTT. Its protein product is CASRPGWSDTEAFF.

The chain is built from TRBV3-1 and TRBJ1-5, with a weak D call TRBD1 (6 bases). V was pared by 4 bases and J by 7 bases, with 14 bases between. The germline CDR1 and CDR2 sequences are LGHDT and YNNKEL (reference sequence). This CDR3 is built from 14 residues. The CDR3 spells CASSLRGQGQPQHF. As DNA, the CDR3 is TGTGCCAGCAGCCTAAGGGGTCAGGGGCAGCCCCAGCATTTT.

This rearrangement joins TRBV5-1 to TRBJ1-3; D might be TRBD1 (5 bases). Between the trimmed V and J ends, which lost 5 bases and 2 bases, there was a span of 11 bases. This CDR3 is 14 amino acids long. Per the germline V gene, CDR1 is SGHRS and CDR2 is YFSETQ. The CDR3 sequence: CASRDAGAGNTIYF. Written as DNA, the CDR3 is TGCGCCAGCAGAGATGCGGGGGCTGGAAACACCATATATTTT.

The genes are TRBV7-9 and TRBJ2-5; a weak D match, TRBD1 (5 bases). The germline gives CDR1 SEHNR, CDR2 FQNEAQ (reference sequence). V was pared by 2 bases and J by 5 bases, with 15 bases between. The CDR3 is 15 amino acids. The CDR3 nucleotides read TGTGCCAGCAGCTTATCCAGGCGCCCAGGGGAGACCCAGTACTTC. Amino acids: CASSLSRRPGETQYF.

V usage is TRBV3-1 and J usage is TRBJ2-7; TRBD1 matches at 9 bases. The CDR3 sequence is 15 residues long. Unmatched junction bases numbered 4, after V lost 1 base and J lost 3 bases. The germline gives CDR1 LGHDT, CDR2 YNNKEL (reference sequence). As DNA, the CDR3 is TGTGCCAGCAGCCAAGGGGGACAGGGTCTCTACGAGCAGTACTTC. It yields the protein CASSQGGQGLYEQYF.

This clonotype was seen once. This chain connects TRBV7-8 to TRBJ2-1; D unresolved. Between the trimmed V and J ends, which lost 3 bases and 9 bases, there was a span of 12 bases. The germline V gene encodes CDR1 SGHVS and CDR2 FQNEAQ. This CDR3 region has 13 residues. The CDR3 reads CASSFLVLGEQFF. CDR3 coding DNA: TGTGCCAGCAGCTTTCTAGTGCTCGGTGAGCAGTTCTTC.

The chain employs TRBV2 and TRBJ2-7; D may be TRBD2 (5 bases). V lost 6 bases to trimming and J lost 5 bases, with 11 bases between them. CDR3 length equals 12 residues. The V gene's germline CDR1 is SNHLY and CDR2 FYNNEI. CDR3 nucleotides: TGTGCCAGCAGGGCCGGAGGAGACGAGCAGTACTTC. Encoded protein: CASRAGGDEQYF.